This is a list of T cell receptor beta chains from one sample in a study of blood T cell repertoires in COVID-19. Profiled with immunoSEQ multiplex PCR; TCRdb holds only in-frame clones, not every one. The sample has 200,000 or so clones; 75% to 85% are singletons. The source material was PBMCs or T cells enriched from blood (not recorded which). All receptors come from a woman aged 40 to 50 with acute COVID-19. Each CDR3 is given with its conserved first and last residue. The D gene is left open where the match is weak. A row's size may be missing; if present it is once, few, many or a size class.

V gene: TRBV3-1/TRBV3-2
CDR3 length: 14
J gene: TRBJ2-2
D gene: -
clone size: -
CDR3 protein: CASSPSVNTGELFF
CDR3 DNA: TGTGCCAGCAGCCCTAGCGTAAACACCGGGGAGCTGTTTTTT

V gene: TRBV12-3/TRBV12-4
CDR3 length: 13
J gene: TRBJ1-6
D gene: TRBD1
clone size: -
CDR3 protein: CASRDRVNSPLHF
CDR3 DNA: TGTGCCAGCAGGGACAGGGTCAATTCACCCCTCCACTTT

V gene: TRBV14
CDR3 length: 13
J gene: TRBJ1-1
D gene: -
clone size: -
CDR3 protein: CASSPFMNTEAFF
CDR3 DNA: TGTGCCAGCAGCCCTTTTATGAACACTGAAGCTTTCTTT

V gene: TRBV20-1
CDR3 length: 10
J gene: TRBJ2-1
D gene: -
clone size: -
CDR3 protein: CSAQIYEQFF
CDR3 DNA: TGCAGTGCCCAGATTTATGAGCAGTTCTTC

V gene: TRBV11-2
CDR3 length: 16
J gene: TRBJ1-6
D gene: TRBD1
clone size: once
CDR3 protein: CASSLGATGVGSPLHF
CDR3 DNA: TGTGCCAGCAGCTTAGGGGCAACAGGGGTTGGGTCACCCCTCCACTTT

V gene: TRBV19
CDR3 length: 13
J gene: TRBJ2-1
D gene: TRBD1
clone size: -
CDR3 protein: CASSVTGVNEQFF
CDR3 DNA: TGTGCCAGTAGTGTCACAGGGGTCAATGAGCAGTTCTTC

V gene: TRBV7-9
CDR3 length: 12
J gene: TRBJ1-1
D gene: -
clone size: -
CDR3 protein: CASSLTGEEAFF
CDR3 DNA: TGTGCCAGCAGCCTAACCGGGGAAGAAGCTTTCTTT

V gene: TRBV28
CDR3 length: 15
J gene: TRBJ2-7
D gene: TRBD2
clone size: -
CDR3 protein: CASSPRGGASYEQYF
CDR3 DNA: TGTGCCAGCAGCCCCCGGGGAGGGGCAAGTTACGAGCAGTACTTC

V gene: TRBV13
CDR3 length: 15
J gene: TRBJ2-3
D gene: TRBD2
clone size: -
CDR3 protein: CASSLPSGMTDTQYF
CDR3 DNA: TGTGCCAGCAGCTTACCTAGCGGGATGACAGATACGCAGTATTTT

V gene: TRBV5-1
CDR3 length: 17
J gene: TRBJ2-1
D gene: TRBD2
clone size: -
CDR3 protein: CASSSTSGGTSYNEQFF
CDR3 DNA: TGCGCCAGCAGCTCGACTAGCGGGGGGACCTCCTACAATGAGCAGTTCTTC

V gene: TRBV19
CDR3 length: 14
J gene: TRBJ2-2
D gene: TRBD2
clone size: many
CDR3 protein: CASSTPGLAGELFF
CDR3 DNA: TGTGCCAGTAGTACTCCGGGACTAGCCGGGGAGCTGTTTTTT

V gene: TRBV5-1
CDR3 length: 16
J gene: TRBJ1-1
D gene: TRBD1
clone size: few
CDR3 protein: CASSRGQLTGNTEAFF
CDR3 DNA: TGCGCCAGCAGCCGGGGACAGCTAACGGGGAACACTGAAGCTTTCTTT

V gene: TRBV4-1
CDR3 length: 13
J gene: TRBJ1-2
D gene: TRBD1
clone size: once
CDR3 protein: CASSFRDRESYTF
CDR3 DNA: TGCGCCAGCAGCTTCCGGGACAGAGAGAGCTACACCTTC

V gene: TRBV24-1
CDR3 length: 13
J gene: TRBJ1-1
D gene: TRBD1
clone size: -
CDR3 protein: CATGTGVNTEAFF
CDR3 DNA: TGTGCCACGGGGACAGGCGTGAACACTGAAGCTTTCTTT

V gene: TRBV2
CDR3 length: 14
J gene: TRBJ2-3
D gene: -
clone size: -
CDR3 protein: CASTEVQRADTQYF
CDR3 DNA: TGTGCCAGCACTGAAGTCCAACGCGCCGATACGCAGTATTTT

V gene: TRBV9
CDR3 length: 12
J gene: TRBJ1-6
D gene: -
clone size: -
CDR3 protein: CASGPSNSPLHF
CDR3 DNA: TGTGCCAGCGGGCCGTCGAATTCACCCCTCCACTTT

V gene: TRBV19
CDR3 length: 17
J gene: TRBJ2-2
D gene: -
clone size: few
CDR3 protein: CASSILLGSTNTGELFF
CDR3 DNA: TGTGCCAGTAGTATCTTGCTAGGGAGTACGAACACCGGGGAGCTGTTTTTT

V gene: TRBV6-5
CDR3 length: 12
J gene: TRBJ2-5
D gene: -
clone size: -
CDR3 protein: CASSRGQETQYF
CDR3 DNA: TGTGCCAGCAGTCGGGGGCAAGAGACCCAGTACTTC

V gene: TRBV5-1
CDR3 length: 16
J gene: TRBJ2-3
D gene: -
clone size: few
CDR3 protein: CASSLGGVAGTDTQYF
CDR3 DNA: TGCGCCAGCAGCTTAGGGGGAGTTGCGGGCACAGATACGCAGTATTTT

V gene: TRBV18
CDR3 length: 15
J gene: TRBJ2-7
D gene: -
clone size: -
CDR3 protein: CASSLFETLSGEQYF
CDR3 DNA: TGTGCCAGCTCACTTTTTGAGACTCTCAGTGGCGAGCAGTACTTC

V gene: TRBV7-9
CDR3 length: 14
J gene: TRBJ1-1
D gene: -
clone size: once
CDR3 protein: CASSPSGTFTEAFF
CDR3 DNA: TGTGCCAGCAGCCCTAGCGGGACTTTCACTGAAGCTTTCTTT

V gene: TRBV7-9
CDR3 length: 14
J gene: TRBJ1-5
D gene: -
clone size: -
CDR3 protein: CASSYAGTDQPQHF
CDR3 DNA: TGTGCCAGCAGCTATGCGGGGACTGATCAGCCCCAGCATTTT

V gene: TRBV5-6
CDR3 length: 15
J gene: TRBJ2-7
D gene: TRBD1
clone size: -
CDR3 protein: CASSLRRTGHQEQYF
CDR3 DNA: TGTGCCAGCAGCTTGAGGCGGACAGGGCACCAGGAGCAGTACTTC

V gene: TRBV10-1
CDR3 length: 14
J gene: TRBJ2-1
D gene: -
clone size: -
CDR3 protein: CATAVRGTYNEQFF
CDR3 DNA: TGCGCCACCGCAGTACGGGGAACCTACAATGAGCAGTTCTTC

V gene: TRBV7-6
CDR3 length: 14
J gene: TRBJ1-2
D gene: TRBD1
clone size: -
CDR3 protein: CASSSNRDRGGYTF
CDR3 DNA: TGTGCCAGCAGCTCGAACCGGGACAGGGGAGGCTACACCTTC

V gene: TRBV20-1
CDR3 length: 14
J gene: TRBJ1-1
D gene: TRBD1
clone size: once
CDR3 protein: CSASPGQGYTEAFF
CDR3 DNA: TGCAGTGCTAGTCCGGGACAGGGATACACTGAAGCTTTCTTT

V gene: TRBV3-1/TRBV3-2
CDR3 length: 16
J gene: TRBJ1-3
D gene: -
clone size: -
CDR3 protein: CASSRTQGTSGNTIYF
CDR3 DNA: TGTGCCAGCAGCCGAACACAGGGAACCTCTGGAAACACCATATATTTT

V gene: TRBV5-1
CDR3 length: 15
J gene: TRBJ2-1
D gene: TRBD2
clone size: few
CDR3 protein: CASSLDTGGYNEQFF
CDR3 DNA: TGCGCCAGCAGCTTGGACACGGGGGGTTACAATGAGCAGTTCTTC

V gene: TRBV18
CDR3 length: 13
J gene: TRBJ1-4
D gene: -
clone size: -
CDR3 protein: CASSQEQDEKLFF
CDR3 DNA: TGTGCCAGCTCCCAAGAACAGGATGAAAAACTGTTTTTT

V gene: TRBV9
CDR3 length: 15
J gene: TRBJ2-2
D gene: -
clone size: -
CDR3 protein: CASSVGRGNTGELFF
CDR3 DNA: TGTGCCAGCAGCGTGGGCAGGGGGAACACCGGGGAGCTGTTTTTT

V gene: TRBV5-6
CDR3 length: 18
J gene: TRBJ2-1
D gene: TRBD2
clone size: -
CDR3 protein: CASSSPGGAFITYNEQFF
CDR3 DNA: TGTGCCAGCAGCTCCCCCGGGGGGGCGTTTATTACCTACAATGAGCAGTTCTTC

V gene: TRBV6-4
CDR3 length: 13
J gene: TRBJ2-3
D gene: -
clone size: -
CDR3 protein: CASSDSAGGTQYF
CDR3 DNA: TGTGCCAGCAGTGACTCGGCAGGTGGTACGCAGTATTTT

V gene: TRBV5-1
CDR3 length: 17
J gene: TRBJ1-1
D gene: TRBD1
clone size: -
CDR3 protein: CASSLRDRGRTGTEAFF
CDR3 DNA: TGCGCCAGCAGCTTGCGTGACAGGGGACGAACGGGGACTGAAGCTTTCTTT

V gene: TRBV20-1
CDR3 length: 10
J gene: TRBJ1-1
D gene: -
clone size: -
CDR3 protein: CSVSRDEAFF
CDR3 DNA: TGCAGTGTTAGCAGGGATGAAGCTTTCTTT

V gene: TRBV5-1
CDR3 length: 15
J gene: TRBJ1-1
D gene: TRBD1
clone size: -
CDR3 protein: CASSYRGTVNTEAFF
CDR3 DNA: TGCGCCAGCAGCTACCGCGGGACAGTGAACACTGAAGCTTTCTTT

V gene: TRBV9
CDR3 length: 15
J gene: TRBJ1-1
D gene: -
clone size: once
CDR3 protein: CASSVAGGGNTEAFF
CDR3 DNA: TGTGCCAGCAGCGTAGCTGGGGGGGGGAACACTGAAGCTTTCTTT

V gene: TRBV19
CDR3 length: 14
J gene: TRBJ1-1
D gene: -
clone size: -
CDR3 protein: CASSITGYRGEAFF
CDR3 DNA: TGTGCCAGTAGTATAACCGGGTACCGCGGTGAAGCTTTCTTT

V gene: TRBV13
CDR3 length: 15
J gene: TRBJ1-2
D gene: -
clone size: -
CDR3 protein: CASSRDKQSNYGYTF
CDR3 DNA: TGTGCCAGCAGTCGTGACAAGCAGTCTAACTATGGCTACACCTTC

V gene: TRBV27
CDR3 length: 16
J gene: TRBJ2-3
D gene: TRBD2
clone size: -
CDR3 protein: CASSSLAGGLTDTQYF
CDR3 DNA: TGTGCCAGCAGTTCCTTAGCGGGAGGGCTCACAGATACGCAGTATTTT

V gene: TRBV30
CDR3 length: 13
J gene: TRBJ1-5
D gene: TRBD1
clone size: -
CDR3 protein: CAWSVQGLQPQHF
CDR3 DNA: TGTGCCTGGAGTGTACAGGGGTTGCAGCCCCAGCATTTT

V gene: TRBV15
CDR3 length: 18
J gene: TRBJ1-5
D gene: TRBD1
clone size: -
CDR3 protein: CATSRDKQGAVSNQPQHF
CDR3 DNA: TGTGCCACCAGCAGAGATAAGCAGGGGGCCGTTAGCAATCAGCCCCAGCATTTT

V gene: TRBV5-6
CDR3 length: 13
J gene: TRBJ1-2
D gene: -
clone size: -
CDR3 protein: CASSTQGNYGYTF
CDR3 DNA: TGTGCCAGCAGCACACAGGGTAACTATGGCTACACCTTC

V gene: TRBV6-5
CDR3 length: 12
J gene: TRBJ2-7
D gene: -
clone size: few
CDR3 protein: CATKRGMNEQYF
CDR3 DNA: TGTGCCACCAAGAGGGGGATGAACGAGCAGTACTTC

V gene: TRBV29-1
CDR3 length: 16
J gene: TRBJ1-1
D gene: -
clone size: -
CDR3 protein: CSVDPGGKIRNTEAFF
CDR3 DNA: TGCAGCGTTGATCCCGGGGGTAAAATTAGGAACACTGAAGCTTTCTTT

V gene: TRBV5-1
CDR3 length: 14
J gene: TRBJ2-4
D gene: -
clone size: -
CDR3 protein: CASSLDERLGIQYF
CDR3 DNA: TGCGCCAGCAGCTTGGATGAGCGACTAGGCATTCAGTACTTC

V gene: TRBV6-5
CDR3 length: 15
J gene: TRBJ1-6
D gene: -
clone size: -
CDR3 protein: CASSYSGRVGSPLHF
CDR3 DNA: TGTGCCAGCAGTTACTCGGGCAGGGTTGGGTCACCCCTCCACTTT

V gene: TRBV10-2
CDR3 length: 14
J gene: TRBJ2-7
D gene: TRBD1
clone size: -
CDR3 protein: CASIDRDRGDEQYF
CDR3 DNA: TGCGCCAGCATCGACCGGGACAGGGGTGACGAGCAGTACTTC

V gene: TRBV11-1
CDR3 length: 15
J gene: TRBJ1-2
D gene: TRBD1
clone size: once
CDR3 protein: CASSSRTGAPYGYTF
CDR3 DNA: TGTGCCAGCAGTTCAAGGACAGGGGCGCCTTATGGCTACACCTTC

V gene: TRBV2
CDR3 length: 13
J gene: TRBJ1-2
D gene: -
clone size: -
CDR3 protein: CASSDTGHYGYTF
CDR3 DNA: TGTGCCAGCAGTGACACAGGGCACTATGGCTACACCTTC

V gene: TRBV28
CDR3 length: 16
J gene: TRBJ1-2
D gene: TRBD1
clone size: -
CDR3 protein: CASSLDRGAFNYGYTF
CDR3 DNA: TGTGCCAGCAGTTTGGACAGGGGGGCTTTTAACTATGGCTACACCTTC

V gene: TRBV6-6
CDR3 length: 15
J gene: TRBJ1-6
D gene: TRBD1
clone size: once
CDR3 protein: CASMTGNHKGSPLHF
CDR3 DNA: TGTGCCTCGATGACAGGGAATCACAAGGGTTCACCCCTCCACTTT

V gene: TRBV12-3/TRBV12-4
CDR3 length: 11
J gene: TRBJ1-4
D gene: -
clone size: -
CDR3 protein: CASSFSEKLFF
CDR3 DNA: TGTGCCAGCAGTTTCAGTGAAAAACTGTTTTTT

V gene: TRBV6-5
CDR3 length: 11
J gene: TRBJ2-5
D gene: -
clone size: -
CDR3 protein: CASSRGETQYF
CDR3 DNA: TGTGCCAGCAGTCGCGGAGAGACCCAGTACTTC

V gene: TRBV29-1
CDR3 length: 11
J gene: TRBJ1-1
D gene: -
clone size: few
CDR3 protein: CSVTGFTEAFF
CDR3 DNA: TGCAGCGTCACCGGTTTCACTGAAGCTTTCTTT

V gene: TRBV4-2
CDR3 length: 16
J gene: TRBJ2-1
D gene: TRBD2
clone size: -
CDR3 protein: CASSQGLAGEGNEQFF
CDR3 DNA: TGTGCCAGCAGCCAGGGACTAGCGGGAGAGGGCAATGAGCAGTTCTTC

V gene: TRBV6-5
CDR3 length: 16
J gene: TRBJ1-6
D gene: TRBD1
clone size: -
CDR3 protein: CASSYKTGQGDSPLHF
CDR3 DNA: TGTGCCAGCAGTTACAAGACGGGACAGGGTGATTCACCCCTCCACTTT

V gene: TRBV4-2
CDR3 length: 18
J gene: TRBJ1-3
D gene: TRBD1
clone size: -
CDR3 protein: CASSQASKPGGTGNTIYF
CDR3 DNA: TGTGCCAGCAGCCAAGCCTCTAAGCCAGGGGGTACGGGAAACACCATATATTTT

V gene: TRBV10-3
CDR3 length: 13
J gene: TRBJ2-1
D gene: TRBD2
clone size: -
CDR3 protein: CAIRASGGDEQFF
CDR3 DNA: TGTGCCATCAGGGCTAGCGGGGGAGACGAGCAGTTCTTC